These 32 T cell receptor beta chains originate from one sample sequenced in a study of shared clonotypes between healthy human individuals. Naive CD8 cells lacked CD45RO and underwent positive selection for CCR7, leaving out terminally differentiated effector memory CD45RA+ cells. Sequencing used immunoSEQ multiplex PCR; TCRdb keeps in-frame clones, though not all of them. Here the sample spans millions of clones, 93% being singletons. Sequencing input: naive CD8+ T cells from PBMCs. These receptors were collected from a man between 18 and 29 years old in good health. Some clones in this sample may be carry-over from other donors' samples.

The chain has TRBV2 and TRBJ2-1, with 7 bases lining up with TRBD1. Trimming removed 4 bases from V and 8 bases from J; junction bases left unmatched: 11. The germline V gene has CDR1 SNHLY and CDR2 FYNNEI. CDR3 length: 15 residues. CDR3 loop: CASSVGQIAWDEQFF. The DNA for the CDR3 is TGTGCCAGCAGTGTGGGACAGATCGCATGGGATGAGCAGTTCTTC.

J is TRBJ2-3 and V is TRBV30; TRBD2 agrees at 11 bases. Germline assignment: CDR1 GTSNPN and CDR2 SVGIG (reference sequence). The CDR3 consists of 15 residues. Trimming at V came to 5 bases and at J to 5 bases, leaving 9 bases not matched to a gene. For the CDR3, the DNA is TGTGCCTGGGATACTAGCGGGAGTGGTAAAGATACGCAGTATTTT. Translated, it gives CAWDTSGSGKDTQYF.

This rearrangement joins TRBV28 to TRBJ1-4, with a possible D match to TRBD1 (6 bases). CDR1 and CDR2 from the germline V gene are MDHEN and SYDVKM. CDR3 length: 15 amino acids. V was pared by 2 bases and J by 4 bases, with 11 bases between. For the CDR3, the DNA is TGTGCCAGCAGTTTACGGGGGGCAGGTAATGAAAAACTGTTTTTT. Translated, it gives CASSLRGAGNEKLFF.

The V and J genes are TRBV7-2 and TRBJ2-7; D call uncertain. The germline V and J ends were trimmed by 2 bases and 5 bases, with 13 bases remaining between them. The germline V gene has CDR1 SGHTA and CDR2 FQGNSA. This CDR3 is 14 amino acids long. The CDR3 DNA sequence: TGTGCCAGCAGCTTAACCCTACCGGCGGACGAGCAGTACTTC. This encodes CASSLTLPADEQYF.

A note on this clone: The junction departs from germline at one end; a sequencing error may be responsible. This chain joins TRBV5-1 and TRBJ2-7; D perhaps matches TRBD2 (6 bases). CDR1 is SGHRS, CDR2 YFSETQ, per germline. CDR3 size: 15 residues. As DNA, the CDR3 is TGCGCCAGCAAAACCGCGGAGGGAGGCTCCCACGAGCAGTACTTC. Its protein product is CASKTAEGGSHEQYF.

This chain's CDR3 is CASSSAQQVVFLGHTEAFF. DNA for the CDR3: TGTGCCAGCAGCTCCGCCCAACAGGTTGTATTCCTGGGTCACACTGAAGCTTTCTTT. The rearrangement joins TRBV11-1 to TRBJ1-1, with D possibly matching TRBD1 (5 bases). Between the trimmed V and J ends, which lost 4 bases and 3 bases, there was a span of 27 bases. Germline CDR1 reads SGHAT; CDR2 reads FQDESV (reference sequence). CDR3 length: 19 amino acids.

This clone has a single count. The rearrangement uses TRBV11-2 and TRBJ2-2, with a tentative D call TRBD2 (6 bases). V was pared by 2 bases and J by 6 bases, with 10 bases between. The CDR3 spans 14 residues. Germline CDR1 and CDR2: SGHAT and FQNNGV. CDR3 bases: TGTGCCAGCAGCTTATTTTCGGGAGCCGGGGAGCTGTTTTTT. It translates to CASSLFSGAGELFF.

V and J are TRBV4-3 and TRBJ2-2; 8 bases agree with TRBD2. V shed 0 bases and J 6 bases; nucleotides not matched to a gene: 6. Germline assignment: CDR1 LGHNA and CDR2 YSLEER. The CDR3 is 16 residues long. CDR3 nucleotide sequence: TGCGCCAGCAGCCAAGAGGGCGGGAGGAGGGCCGGGGAGCTGTTTTTT. Residues: CASSQEGGRRAGELFF.

The gene calls are TRBV9 and TRBJ2-1; the D gene could be TRBD1 or TRBD2 (5 bases each). Trimming took 4 bases from V and 6 from J, leaving 20 bases between them. In germline, CDR1 is SGDLS, CDR2 YYNGEE. CDR3 length: 16 amino acids. The CDR3: CASSPGSSHLINEQFF. The CDR3 DNA reads TGTGCCAGCAGCCCAGGGAGCTCCCATTTAATCAATGAGCAGTTCTTC.

The chain combines TRBV19 with TRBJ1-2; TRBD1 might be the D (6 bases). There are 14 residues in the CDR3. V was shortened by 3 bases and J by 6 bases, with 14 bases between the two germline ends. Germline-derived CDR1 and CDR2 are LNHDA and SQIVND (reference sequence). The CDR3 nucleotides are TGTGCCAGTAGTATGGGCGGGACATTCGATGGCTACACCTTC. Amino acids: CASSMGGTFDGYTF.

CDR3 in DNA: TGTGCCAGCAGCTGGACGGGGACTGGAAACACCATATATTTT. Its translation: CASSWTGTGNTIYF. This chain joins TRBV6-6 and TRBJ1-3; no definite D call. This CDR3 has 14 residues. Germline CDR1 reads MNHNY; CDR2 reads SVGAGI (reference sequence). Trimming pared 6 bases from V and 2 bases from J, leaving 11 bases between.

The genes are TRBV4-3 and TRBJ2-1; TRBD2 is a possible D gene (5 bases). Germline V lookup: CDR1 LGHNA, CDR2 YSLEER. CDR3 length equals 17 residues. V was shortened by 0 bases and J by 4 bases, with 16 bases between the two germline ends. The DNA for the CDR3 is TGCGCCAGCAGCCAAGAGAATGGGATGACTATATACAATGAGCAGTTCTTC. Translation: CASSQENGMTIYNEQFF.

The V and J genes are TRBV11-2 and TRBJ2-5; D uncertain. Germline-derived CDR1 and CDR2 are SGHAT and FQNNGV. V lost 6 bases and J 9 bases, leaving 14 bases between the germline ends. CDR3 length: 12 residues. This CDR3 reads CASSPILEPQYF. The CDR3 region has the DNA TGTGCCAGCAGTCCCATCCTTGAGCCCCAGTACTTC.

The chain recombines TRBV11-2 with TRBJ2-7; 11 bases are shared with TRBD2. This CDR3 has 16 residues. CDR1 and CDR2 (germline): SGHAT, FQNNGV. The V and J ends lost 5 bases and 6 bases, in that order; junction bases with no gene match: 12. CDR3 loop: CASSLLAGGPSGEQYF. The CDR3 DNA is TGTGCCAGCAGCCTCCTAGCGGGAGGACCTTCGGGCGAGCAGTACTTC.

V and J are TRBV2 and TRBJ2-3; 7 nucleotides align to TRBD1. V shed 7 bases, J shed 6 bases, and the junction held 10 bases outside the gene matches. Germline V CDR1 and CDR2: SNHLY, FYNNEI. The CDR3 totals 14 residues. The CDR3: CASTWLSRGDTQYF. The CDR3, as DNA: TGTGCCAGCACCTGGCTATCCAGGGGGGATACGCAGTATTTT.

The count of this clone is one. The genes are TRBV27 and TRBJ2-2, with D hard to call. V lost 6 bases, J lost 7 bases, and 36 bases lay in between. Germline V gene sequence: CDR1 MNHEY, CDR2 SMNVEV (reference sequence). CDR3 length equals 21 residues. The CDR3 coding sequence is TGTGCCAGCAGACCACACTATTTTCCGGGTCCGACCCCCAAGGGCGGCGGGGAGCTGTTTTTT. It yields the protein CASRPHYFPGPTPKGGGELFF.

The V and J genes are TRBV6-6 and TRBJ2-3, with 7 bases matching TRBD2. The CDR3 runs to 16 residues. The V gene's germline CDR1 is MNHNY and CDR2 SVGAGI (reference sequence). Trimming removed 0 bases from V and 2 bases from J; junction bases left unmatched: 5. The CDR3 sequence: CASSYSLGRSTDTQYF. The CDR3 bases are TGTGCCAGCAGTTACTCGCTCGGGAGGTCCACAGATACGCAGTATTTT.

The chain carries TRBV5-1 and TRBJ1-5; weak D call: TRBD1 (5 bases). Per germline, CDR1 SGHRS and CDR2 YFSETQ. The CDR3 is made up of 16 amino acids. V shed 7 bases and J shed 9 bases, with 26 bases lying between them. CDR3 DNA sequence: TGCGCCAGCGCCAAGGGCGGGCCAGGGCAGTGTAGGCCCCAGCATTTT. Protein sequence: CASAKGGPGQCRPQHF.

The gene calls are TRBV27 and TRBJ1-4; unclear D gene. Per the germline V gene, CDR1 is MNHEY and CDR2 is SMNVEV (reference sequence). Trimming removed 3 bases from V and 4 bases from J, with 12 bases in between. The CDR3 consists of 15 residues. The CDR3 DNA reads TGTGCCAGCAGTTTGTCCCTAGGAGATAATGAAAAACTGTTTTTT. Its protein is CASSLSLGDNEKLFF.

The rearrangement joins TRBV5-6 to TRBJ2-1, with TRBD2 identical over 7 bases. This CDR3 spans 11 amino acids. The germline gives CDR1 SGHDT, CDR2 YYEEEE. V was clipped by 7 bases and J by 10 bases; unmatched bases: 5. DNA for the CDR3: TGTGCCAGCGCTACTAGCGCAGAGCAGTTCTTC. It codes for CASATSAEQFF.

This chain uses TRBV7-8 with TRBJ2-1, with 10 bases identical to TRBD2. After removal of 5 bases from V and 2 bases from J, the junction contained 6 bases not matched to a gene. Germline CDR1 is SGHVS and CDR2 is FQNEAQ. This CDR3 has 16 residues. The CDR3 spells CASSHSGTSAYNEQFF. The CDR3 bases are TGTGCCAGCAGCCATTCCGGGACTAGCGCCTACAATGAGCAGTTCTTC.

This chain links TRBV29-1 with TRBJ2-1; D ambiguous. The CDR3 is 15 residues long. The germline CDR1 and CDR2 sequences are SQVTM and ANQGSEA. The germline V and J ends were trimmed by 0 bases and 5 bases, with 14 bases remaining between them. CDR3 loop: CSVEDYEDGDNEQFF. CDR3 nucleotides: TGCAGCGTTGAAGACTACGAGGACGGAGACAATGAGCAGTTCTTC.

The J gene is TRBJ2-7, the V gene TRBV10-2; the D call may be TRBD1 or TRBD2 (5 bases each). This CDR3 is built from 14 residues. Germline assignment: CDR1 WSHSY and CDR2 SAAADI. The V gene lost 0 bases and the J gene lost 7 bases, with 13 bases spanning the gap. In nucleotides, the CDR3 is TGCGCCAGCAGTGAGTCGCTGGGGGTACTAGAGCAGTACTTC. It encodes CASSESLGVLEQYF.

The rearrangement links TRBV28 to TRBJ2-3; the match to TRBD2 covers 12 bases. The CDR3 is 16 residues long. Losses at the gene ends were 6 bases for V and 5 bases for J; bases not matched to a gene: 9. Looked up from germline, CDR1 is MDHEN and CDR2 is SYDVKM. The CDR3 protein is CASSRRLAGDKDTQYF. Written as DNA, the CDR3 is TGTGCCAGCAGCCGACGACTAGCGGGAGATAAAGATACGCAGTATTTT.

This sequence joins TRBV7-9 and TRBJ1-1; D call uncertain. The germline V and J ends were trimmed by 4 bases and 2 bases, with 14 bases remaining between them. The germline V gene has CDR1 SEHNR and CDR2 FQNEAQ (reference sequence). CDR3 length: 15 amino acids. The CDR3 DNA follows: TGTGCCAGCAGCTACGTCGGCATCTTTAACACTGAAGCTTTCTTT. It encodes CASSYVGIFNTEAFF. Full variable domain (missing parts from reference TRBV7-9 and TRBJ1-1): DTGVSQNPRHKITKRGQNVTFRCDPISEHNRLYWYRQTLGQGPEFLTYFQNEAQLEKSRLLSDRFSAERPKGSFSTLEIQRTEQGDSAMYLCASSYVGIFNTEAFFGQGTRLTVV.

V is TRBV6-5 and J is TRBJ2-7; 9 nucleotides line up with TRBD2. V lost 4 bases, J lost 3 bases, and 10 bases stayed unmatched. Germline-derived CDR1 and CDR2 are MNHEY and SVGAGI. This CDR3 is built from 16 residues. DNA of the CDR3: TGTGCCAGCAGTTCCTCCTACGGGACTAGCCACTACGAGCAGTACTTC. Amino acids: CASSSSYGTSHYEQYF.

This chain uses TRBV19 with TRBJ2-7, with D possibly being TRBD1 (7 bases). V was clipped by 9 bases and J by 5 bases, with 20 bases between them. From germline, CDR1 is LNHDA and CDR2 SQIVND (reference sequence). The CDR3 covers 14 residues. CDR3 DNA sequence: TGTGCCAGCGCTACGTTGCAGGGGGGACACGAGCAGTACTTC. It is translated as CASATLQGGHEQYF.

The chain combines TRBV6-6 with TRBJ2-5; TRBD1 is a possible D gene (6 bases). Trimming cost V 8 bases and J 5 bases, with 15 bases left between them. Germline CDR1 is MNHNY and CDR2 is SVGAGI (reference sequence). The length of the CDR3 is 13 residues. For the CDR3, the DNA is TGTGCCAGCGGGGAGACAGGCTGGGAGACCCAGTACTTC. Its translation: CASGETGWETQYF.

The chain combines TRBV6-4 with TRBJ2-7, with 7 nucleotides matching TRBD1. This CDR3 is 15 amino acids long. Germline V gene data show CDR1 as MRHNA and CDR2 as SNTAGT. The V gene end was trimmed by 4 bases and the J gene end by 1 base; junction bases not matched to a gene: 7. CDR3 sequence reads: CASSVRAGGSYEQYF. For the CDR3, the DNA is TGTGCCAGCAGTGTAAGGGCAGGGGGATCCTACGAGCAGTACTTC.

The chain couples TRBV25-1 to TRBJ2-2, with 10 bases matching TRBD1. Trimming removed 10 bases from V and 2 bases from J; junction bases left unmatched: 4. CDR1 is MGHDK and CDR2 is SYGVNS in the germline V gene. The CDR3 spans 14 residues. CDR3 coding DNA: TGTGCCATCAAGACAGGGGGCAACACCGGGGAGCTGTTTTTT. This translates into CAIKTGGNTGELFF.

This chain links TRBV14 with TRBJ1-2; weak D call: TRBD1 (6 bases). The germline V gene encodes CDR1 SGHDN and CDR2 FVKESK. Trimming shortened V by 4 bases and J by 1 base, and 22 bases separated the two germline ends. The CDR3 sequence is 18 residues long. This CDR3 is CASSPQPQTGNYNYGYTF. In nucleotides, the CDR3 is TGTGCCAGCAGCCCCCAGCCGCAAACAGGGAATTATAACTATGGCTACACCTTC.

The sample holds one count of this clone. This chain connects TRBV6-5 to TRBJ1-1, with TRBD1 as a possible D gene (5 bases). Germline CDR1 is MNHEY and CDR2 is SVGAGI. Trimming removed 6 bases from V and 0 bases from J, with 14 bases in between. The CDR3 is 15 amino acids. This chain's CDR3 is CASSPLGTMNTEAFF. Written as DNA, the CDR3 is TGTGCCAGCAGCCCCTTGGGGACTATGAACACTGAAGCTTTCTTT.